This record covers a single T cell receptor (beta chain). Trimming at V came to 3 bases and at J to 2 bases, leaving 4 bases not matched to a gene. This CDR3 spans 16 amino acids. Germline CDR1 and CDR2: SGHNT and YENEEA. The data were taken from a study of blood T cell repertoires in COVID-19. Enrolled through a virtual design, the participants were between roughly 18 and 90 years of age and came from some 26 US areas. TCRdb's table, derived via immunoSEQ multiplex PCR, lists solely in-frame clones and lacks some. The table records roughly 350,000 clones, 80% to 95% of them present only once. The gene calls are TRBV11-3 and TRBJ2-3; 11 positions agree with TRBD2. Material: PBMCs or T cells enriched from blood (not recorded which). The sequence was collected from a woman between 25 and 40 years old who had recovered from COVID-19. CDR3 sequence (DNA): TGTGCCAGCAGCTTCGTAGCGGGGGGGCCCACAGATACGCAGTATTTT. Translation gives CASSFVAGGPTDTQYF.